Listed below are T cell receptor beta chains from one sample, sequenced in a study of cytomegalovirus exposure and HLA in healthy donors. Measured with immunoSEQ multiplex PCR; TCRdb has only the in-frame clones, and not every one. The repertoire holds around 160,000 clones, with approximately 77% as singletons. Sequenced sample: PBMCs. These receptors originate from a man aged 45 to 65 in good health and CMV-seropositive. Both conserved end residues are part of each CDR3. A D gene is named only where the DNA matches it firmly. For some rows the clone size is stated as once, few or many, or as a class when expanded; others skip it.

D,size,J,V,DNA,CDR3
TRBD2,NA,TRBJ2-5,TRBV5-4,TGTGCCGGCAGCATCGGACTAGCGGGTATGCAAGAGACCCAGTACTTC,CAGSIGLAGMQETQYF
NA,NA,TRBJ1-1,TRBV10-3,TGTGCCATCAGTGAGTCGGGGCAGGAGGGCACTGAAGCTTTCTTT,CAISESGQEGTEAFF
TRBD2,NA,TRBJ2-3,TRBV7-3,TGTGCCAGCAGCTTAACGTCCCGGGGGGGCCTAGGGGATACGCAGTATTTT,CASSLTSRGGLGDTQYF
NA,few,TRBJ1-1,TRBV5-3,TGTGCCAGAAGCCGGAGAGGCTGTGAAGCTTTCTTT,CARSRRGCEAFF
NA,NA,TRBJ2-6,TRBV5-1,TGCGCCAGCAGCTTCGACAGCAGCTCTGGGGCCAACGTCCTGACTTTC,CASSFDSSSGANVLTF
NA,NA,TRBJ1-1,TRBV5-1,TGCGCCAGCAGCCCCGCGCCGGTCGGGAACACTGAAGCTTTCTTT,CASSPAPVGNTEAFF
NA,NA,TRBJ1-2,TRBV5-1,TGCGCCAGCAGCTTGGGGGGAGTTTCAGGAGGCTACACCTTC,CASSLGGVSGGYTF
TRBD2,NA,TRBJ2-5,TRBV5-1,TGCGCCAGCAGCCAGATGGGGGGGTACCAAGAGACCCAGTACTTC,CASSQMGGYQETQYF
TRBD1,NA,TRBJ1-5,TRBV4-2,TGTGCCAGCAGCCAAGGGGGGACAGGAAGTGTTGTCGGTCAGCCCCAGCATTTT,CASSQGGTGSVVGQPQHF
NA,NA,TRBJ2-3,TRBV19,TGTGCCAGTAGTATAGTCGGGATGCAGTATTTT,CASSIVGMQYF
NA,NA,TRBJ2-7,TRBV11-2,TGTGCCAGCAGCCATACAGGGAGATCCTACGAGCAGTACTTC,CASSHTGRSYEQYF
NA,NA,TRBJ2-2,TRBV7-2,TGTGCCAGCAGCGAGGCGGTTTTCACCGGGGAGCTGTTTTTT,CASSEAVFTGELFF
NA,NA,TRBJ1-2,TRBV4-1,TGCGCCAGCAGCCAAGAGGAGGGGAACTATGGCTACACCTTC,CASSQEEGNYGYTF
NA,NA,TRBJ2-1,TRBV23-1,TGCGCCAGCAGTCAATCGGGCGGGCCGTACAATGAGCAGTTCTTC,CASSQSGGPYNEQFF
TRBD2,NA,TRBJ2-3,TRBV5-4,TGTGCCAGCAGCTTGGCCTCTGCGGGGGGGGCCCGGGGCACAGATACGCAGTATTTT,CASSLASAGGARGTDTQYF
NA,NA,TRBJ1-6,TRBV5-4,TGTGCCAGCAGCCACCCTCCCAGCTATAATTCACCCCTCCACTTT,CASSHPPSYNSPLHF
NA,NA,TRBJ1-1,TRBV19,TGTGCCAGTAGTATAGAGAGGGCTGGTTGGACTGAAGCTTTCTTT,CASSIERAGWTEAFF
NA,few,TRBJ1-2,TRBV6-5,TGTGCCAGCAGTTCAGGGTATGGCTACACCTTC,CASSSGYGYTF
NA,NA,TRBJ2-3,TRBV28,TGTGCTACCCTGTCGGGGGACCGCACAGATACGCAGTATTTT,CATLSGDRTDTQYF
TRBD2,NA,TRBJ2-4,TRBV7-2,TGTGCCAGCAGCCTGGGGGGGTCGGCGGTCGGAAACATTCAGTACTTC,CASSLGGSAVGNIQYF
TRBD1,NA,TRBJ1-5,TRBV18,TGTGCCAGCTCACCTGACAGGGGACAGCCCCAGCATTTT,CASSPDRGQPQHF
TRBD1,NA,TRBJ1-3,TRBV9,TGTGCCAGCAGCGTGGCAGACGCCGGGACAGGGATACTCTCTGGAAACACCATATATTTT,CASSVADAGTGILSGNTIYF
TRBD1,NA,TRBJ2-2,TRBV4-1,TGCGCCAGCAGCCAGGATGGGACAGGGTATTCCGGGGAGCTGTTTTTT,CASSQDGTGYSGELFF
TRBD1,NA,TRBJ1-2,TRBV5-1,TGCGCCAGCAGCCGCGGTTCAGGGACAGGGGGCCTCTATGGCTACACCTTC,CASSRGSGTGGLYGYTF
TRBD1,NA,TRBJ2-1,TRBV18,TGTGCCAGCTCACCAAGTCGGGACAGGGGACCTAAGCTCACCTACAATGAGCAGTTCTTC,CASSPSRDRGPKLTYNEQFF
TRBD2,NA,TRBJ2-5,TRBV27,TGTGCCAGCAGTTCTCGGACTAGCGGGGGAGAGACCCAGTACTTC,CASSSRTSGGETQYF
TRBD1,NA,TRBJ1-1,TRBV6-1,TGTGCCAGCAGCCGACAGGGGGCATGGACTGAAGCTTTCTTT,CASSRQGAWTEAFF
NA,NA,TRBJ1-5,TRBV2,TGTGCCAGCAGTGAACTGGGGTTGGGAGGCAATCAGCCCCAGCATTTT,CASSELGLGGNQPQHF
NA,once,TRBJ2-7,TRBV5-1,TGCGCCAGCAGCGACCCCGGGTATGAGCAGTACTTC,CASSDPGYEQYF
NA,NA,TRBJ1-4,TRBV6-6,TGTGCCGGCAAGGATTATGTTAAGGAGGGTGAAAAACTGTTTTTT,CAGKDYVKEGEKLFF
NA,few,TRBJ1-2,TRBV19,TGTGCCAGTAGTACCGGAGGGGACTACCGATATGGCTACACCTTC,CASSTGGDYRYGYTF
NA,NA,TRBJ1-1,TRBV10-2,TGCGCCAGCAGTGGAACAGGGTTCTCTGAAGCTTTCTTT,CASSGTGFSEAFF
NA,NA,TRBJ2-1,TRBV5-1,TGCGCCAGCAGCTTGGGGCGGAACAATGAGCAGTTCTTC,CASSLGRNNEQFF
NA,NA,TRBJ2-7,TRBV21-1,TGTGCCAGCAGGTATCGCGGGGGGCCGGACGAGCAGTACTTC,CASRYRGGPDEQYF
NA,once,TRBJ2-7,TRBV10-3,TGTGCCATCAGTGAGACGGGTTACGAGCAGTACTTC,CAISETGYEQYF
NA,once,TRBJ1-1,TRBV9,TGTGCCAGCAGCACCTTAACTGGGAACACTGAAGCTTTCTTT,CASSTLTGNTEAFF
TRBD1,NA,TRBJ2-7,TRBV11-2,TGTGCCAGCAGCCTAGGGACAGGAGGCCCCTACGAGCAGTACTTC,CASSLGTGGPYEQYF
NA,NA,TRBJ2-7,TRBV20-1,TGCAGTGCTGCGGGGGCGAGGGAGCAGTACTTC,CSAAGAREQYF
NA,NA,TRBJ1-3,TRBV18,TGTGCCAGCTCACCAAGGAGCGCCTCCTTTGGAAACACCATATATTTT,CASSPRSASFGNTIYF
TRBD1,NA,TRBJ2-1,TRBV30,TGTGCCCACCTAGGGACAGGGGGTGGTGAGCAGTTCTTC,CAHLGTGGGEQFF
TRBD1,few,TRBJ2-6,TRBV28,TGTGCCAGCAGTTTGGGGACAGGGATCTTCTCTGGGGCCAACGTCCTGACTTTC,CASSLGTGIFSGANVLTF
NA,NA,TRBJ2-1,TRBV29-1,TGCAGCGTTGAAGGACGGGGGAATGAGCAGTTCTTC,CSVEGRGNEQFF
NA,NA,TRBJ2-5,TRBV7-9,TGTGCCAGCAGCTTAGAGTCCGGAGGTCGGGAGACCCAGTACTTC,CASSLESGGRETQYF
NA,NA,TRBJ2-7,TRBV5-6,TGTGCCAGCAGCTGGGGGACACCAACCTACGAGCAGTACTTC,CASSWGTPTYEQYF
NA,NA,TRBJ1-5,TRBV30,TGTGCCTGGAGGGGAGGGGGGGCAGGACAGCCCCAGCATTTT,CAWRGGGAGQPQHF
NA,NA,TRBJ1-1,TRBV4-3,TGCGCCAGCAGCCAAAACACCATGAACACTGAAGCTTTCTTT,CASSQNTMNTEAFF
TRBD1,once,TRBJ1-4,TRBV9,TGTGCCAGCAGCCCCTGGACAGGGTCTGGTGAAAAACTGTTTTTT,CASSPWTGSGEKLFF
TRBD2,few,TRBJ2-5,TRBV27,TGTGCCAGCAGCAACAGGTTATACGGGACTAGCGCGAAAGAGACCCAGTACTTC,CASSNRLYGTSAKETQYF
TRBD2,NA,TRBJ2-1,TRBV30,TGTGCCTGGAGTGGGTTCGGGTTGGCTAGCGGAGGTCCACTCTACAATGAGCAGTTCTTC,CAWSGFGLASGGPLYNEQFF
NA,NA,TRBJ1-4,TRBV7-2,TGTGCCAGCAGCAGAGACAGTGGTCATGAAAAACTGTTTTTT,CASSRDSGHEKLFF
TRBD1,NA,TRBJ1-1,TRBV2,TGTGCCAGCAGGGCGAGGACAGGGGGGAACACTGAAGCTTTCTTT,CASRARTGGNTEAFF
TRBD1,NA,TRBJ2-5,TRBV7-8,TGTGCCAGCAGCTTAACAGGGGGCGTGGGCGAAGAGACCCAGTACTTC,CASSLTGGVGEETQYF
TRBD2,once,TRBJ2-7,TRBV27,TGTGCCAGCAGTTTAACTCGGACTAGCGGGGGGTTCTACGAGCAGTACTTC,CASSLTRTSGGFYEQYF
NA,once,TRBJ2-7,TRBV7-7,TGTGCTAGCAGCCCGTCACCGCGGTACGAGCAGTACTTC,CASSPSPRYEQYF